This passage covers 26 T cell receptor beta chains from one sample sequenced in a study of neurological immune-mediated disorders. TCRdb redid the calling of the 5' RACE reads with MiXCR, one entry per CDR3 protein. This table holds 55,000 to 75,000 distinct CDR3 sequences, 10% to 15% found once. The sequenced sample was PBMCs. All receptors come from a woman aged 55-69 years with HTLV-1-associated myelopathy (HAM/TSP).

The V gene is TRBV9, the J gene TRBJ2-3; TRBD2 aligns across 7 bases. Germline CDR1 and CDR2: SGDLS and YYNGEE. This CDR3 spans 17 amino acids. The trim removed 0 bases at V and 3 bases at J, leaving 10 bases unmatched. This CDR3 reads CASSVGTSPRGTDTQYF. DNA of the CDR3: TGTGCCAGCAGCGTAGGGACTAGTCCTAGAGGAACAGATACGCAGTATTTT.

This clonotype is judged medium-sized (0.01 to 0.1%). The genes are TRBV7-9 and TRBJ2-5; 7 nucleotides match TRBD1. There are 14 residues in the CDR3. CDR1 SEHNR and CDR2 FQNEAQ come from the germline V gene (reference sequence). J gave up 4 bases and V 4 bases, and 6 bases lay outside the gene matches. CDR3 DNA sequence: TGTGCCAGCAGCTCGTCAGGGGGTATAGAGACCCAGTACTTC. Translated: CASSSSGGIETQYF. Variable domain in full (rest from reference TRBV7-9 and TRBJ2-5): DTGVSQNPRHKITKRGQNVTFRCDPISEHNRLYWYRQTLGQGPEFLTYFQNEAQLEKSRLLSDRFSAERPKGSFSTLEIQRTEQGDSAMYLCASSSSGGIETQYFGPGTRLLVL.

About this clonotype itself: A much larger clone lies a single base off, so this may be a read error. This sequence joins TRBV2 and TRBJ2-1; 12 nucleotides align to TRBD2. CDR1 SNHLY and CDR2 FYNNEI come from the germline V gene. Germline trimming cut 6 bases from V and 5 bases from J; bases unmatched to any gene: 2. This CDR3 spans 14 amino acids. In nucleotides, the CDR3 is TGTGCCAGCAGAGGACTAGCGGGAAACAATGAGCAGTTCTTC. As protein: CASRGLAGNNEQFF.

Note on this clonotype: Given the absence of the conserved phenylalanine or tryptophan at the CDR3 end, a read error is likely. The DNA is omitted, as the CDR3 cannot be located on it reliably, and the CDR3 follows TCRdb's listing. The chain recombines TRBV12-3 or TRBV12-4 with TRBJ2-1; the table's D call TRBD2 went unverified against the DNA. Including both end residues, the CDR3 is 15 amino acids long. The CDR3 region is CASSLGSGSVNEQIL.

There are many counts of this clonotype. V gene TRBV20-1 combines with J gene TRBJ1-2, with D possibly TRBD1 on 5 matching bases. Germline lookup yields CDR1 DFQATT and CDR2 SNEGSKA (reference sequence). Trimming removed 5 bases at V and 6 bases at J, with 13 bases between. The CDR3 totals 12 residues. CDR3 coding DNA: TGCAGTGCTCCCGGGACGGAACATGGCTACACCTTC. Protein sequence: CSAPGTEHGYTF.

This clonotype has a count of ten or more. This chain links TRBV5-8 with TRBJ1-2; no clear D gene. CDR3 length: 13 residues. Trimming removed 1 base at V and 8 bases at J, with 12 bases between. Germline lookup yields CDR1 SGHTS and CDR2 YDEGEE. The CDR3 sequence: CASSLMGGPGYTF. DNA of the CDR3: TGTGCCAGCAGCTTGATGGGAGGACCAGGCTACACCTTC. Looking up the rest from reference TRBV5-8 and TRBJ1-2 gives the full variable domain: EAGVTQSPTHLIKTRGQQATLRCSPISGHTSVYWYQQALGLGLQFLLWYDEGEERNRGNFPPRFSGRQFPNYSSELNVNALELEDSALYLCASSLMGGPGYTFGSGTRLTVV.

This clonotype was found a few times. The V gene is TRBV20-1, the J gene TRBJ1-1; D call uncertain. Trimming removed 4 bases from V and 1 base from J, with 19 bases in between. Per the germline V gene, CDR1 is DFQATT and CDR2 is SNEGSKA (reference sequence). This CDR3 is built from 16 residues. CDR3: CSANHRERAPNTEAFF. CDR3 nucleotide sequence: TGCAGTGCTAACCATAGGGAGAGGGCACCGAACACTGAAGCTTTCTTT.

This clonotype was counted at least ten times. The gene calls are TRBV30 and TRBJ1-1; possible D gene TRBD1, 6 bases. The CDR3 consists of 12 residues. Trimming took off 2 bases at V and 7 bases at J, with 11 bases between the two ends. CDR1 GTSNPN and CDR2 SVGIG come from the germline V gene (reference sequence). The CDR3 DNA sequence: TGTGCCTGGAGTCCAGGACAGAATGAAGCTTTCTTT. This sequence encodes CAWSPGQNEAFF.

This clonotype appeared many times. This chain joins TRBV7-8 and TRBJ1-5; D might be TRBD1 (6 bases). V gave up 5 bases and J gave up 7 bases, with 24 bases separating them. The CDR3 runs 17 residues. The germline V gene encodes CDR1 SGHVS and CDR2 FQNEAQ. CDR3 in amino acids: CASSLLIGQRREQPQHF. The CDR3 DNA follows: TGTGCCAGCAGCCTACTTATCGGACAGAGACGTGAACAGCCCCAGCATTTT. Full variable domain (remainder filled in from reference TRBV7-8 and TRBJ1-5): GAGVSQSPRYKVAKRGQDVALRCDPISGHVSLFWYQQALGQGPEFLTYFQNEAQLDKSGLPSDRFFAERPEGSVSTLKIQRTQQEDSAVYLCASSLLIGQRREQPQHFGDGTRLSIL.

In its sample, this clonotype was seen many times. The DNA for the CDR3 is TGCAGTGCTAATCCCCGGGGGGGTTCCTACGAGCAGTACTTC. Its protein product is CSANPRGGSYEQYF. V gene TRBV20-1 combines with J gene TRBJ2-7; TRBD2 matches at 8 bases. CDR1 and CDR2 (germline): DFQATT, SNEGSKA (reference sequence). The V segment lost 4 bases and the J segment 1 base; nucleotides outside the gene matches: 6. This CDR3 is 14 amino acids long.

This clonotype was found many times. The J gene is TRBJ2-1, the V gene TRBV5-1; 10 bases are a match to TRBD1. The V segment lost 7 bases and the J segment 0 bases; nucleotides outside the gene matches: 1. This CDR3 spans 14 amino acids. The germline V gene encodes CDR1 SGHRS and CDR2 YFSETQ. CDR3 sequence: CASGQGDSYNEQFF. The CDR3 DNA sequence: TGCGCCAGCGGACAGGGGGACTCCTACAATGAGCAGTTCTTC.

This clonotype was picked up many times. This sequence joins TRBV10-3 and TRBJ1-3; D perhaps matches TRBD1 (6 bases). The CDR3 sequence is 14 residues long. The V end lost 0 bases, the J end lost 5 bases, and 8 bases lay between the germline ends. Germline-derived CDR1 and CDR2 are ENHRY and SYGVKD. The CDR3 DNA reads as TGTGCCATCAGTGAGTCGTGGGACAGAAACACCATATATTTT. This codes for CAISESWDRNTIYF.

Many counts were recorded for this clonotype. V gene TRBV12-3 or TRBV12-4 combines with J gene TRBJ1-6; D is ambiguous. There are 12 residues in the CDR3. Trimming cost V 5 bases and J 10 bases, with 9 bases left between them. In DNA form, the CDR3 reads TGTGCCAGCAGTCTCGATGGGTCACCCCTCCACTTT. It specifies CASSLDGSPLHF.

This clonotype came up many times. The gene calls are TRBV28 and TRBJ2-7, with 8 nucleotides matching TRBD1. The germline V gene encodes CDR1 MDHEN and CDR2 SYDVKM. The CDR3 is 15 residues long. Trimming cost V 5 bases and J 5 bases; bases outside gene matches: 11. CDR3 coding DNA: TGTGCCAGCAGTATGACCGGGACAGGACGCGACGAGCAGTACTTC. The encoded protein is CASSMTGTGRDEQYF.

This clonotype was found many times. The chain links TRBV2 to TRBJ2-1, with 11 nucleotides matching TRBD2. The CDR3 consists of 15 residues. J was trimmed by 6 bases and V by 6 bases; bases with no gene match: 7. Germline V gene lookup returns CDR1 SNHLY and CDR2 FYNNEI. The CDR3 here is CASRPTSGTFNEQFF. The CDR3 nucleotides read TGTGCCAGCAGGCCGACTAGCGGGACTTTCAATGAGCAGTTCTTC. The complete variable domain, with remaining parts taken from reference TRBV2 and TRBJ2-1, reads EPEVTQTPSHQVTQMGQEVILRCVPISNHLYFYWYRQILGQKVEFLVSFYNNEISEKSEIFDDQFSVERPDGSNFTLKIRSTKLEDSAMYFCASRPTSGTFNEQFFGPGTRLTVL.

This clonotype occurred many times. This sequence joins TRBV18 and TRBJ2-7; possible D gene TRBD1, 6 bases. CDR3 length: 14 residues. The germline V gene encodes CDR1 KGHSH and CDR2 LQKENI. Trimming shortened V by 1 base and J by 3 bases, and 10 bases separated the two germline ends. The chain's CDR3 is CASSPQTGNYEQYF. DNA of the CDR3: TGTGCCAGCTCACCACAGACAGGAAACTACGAGCAGTACTTC.

This clonotype was counted many times. V usage is TRBV5-1 and J usage is TRBJ1-1; the D gene is possibly TRBD1 (5 bases). Trimming removed 4 bases from V and 4 bases from J, with 17 bases in between. This CDR3 is built from 15 residues. In germline, CDR1 is SGHRS, CDR2 YFSETQ. The CDR3 sequence is CASSTGHLDPTEAFF. The CDR3 bases are TGCGCCAGCAGCACAGGACACCTGGATCCCACTGAAGCTTTCTTT.

This clonotype has ten or more counts. The chain has TRBV4-1 and TRBJ2-1, with D possibly being TRBD2 (6 bases). The CDR3 covers 17 residues. Germline CDR1 MGHRA, CDR2 YSYEKL. Trimming left V 3 bases short and J 0 bases short, with 15 bases between. As DNA, the CDR3 is TGCGCCAGCAGCCAGCCACCTAGCGAGAGCTCCTACAATGAGCAGTTCTTC. Residues: CASSQPPSESSYNEQFF.

This clonotype was picked up many times. The chain uses TRBV5-1 and TRBJ2-2, with 10 positions matching TRBD1. CDR3 length equals 16 residues. Germline CDR1 and CDR2: SGHRS and YFSETQ. The V segment lost 4 bases and the J segment 6 bases; nucleotides outside the gene matches: 9. CDR3 protein: CASSLTGGEESGELFF. The CDR3 DNA is TGCGCCAGCAGCCTGACAGGGGGCGAGGAATCCGGGGAGCTGTTTTTT. The full variable domain, its missing parts supplied by reference TRBV5-1 and TRBJ2-2, is KAGVTQTPRYLIKTRGQQVTLSCSPISGHRSVSWYQQTPGQGLQFLFEYFSETQRNKGNFPGRFSGRQFSNSRSEMNVSTLELGDSALYLCASSLTGGEESGELFFGEGSRLTVL.

This clonotype appeared many times. The chain links TRBV4-1 to TRBJ2-5, with 8 bases fitting TRBD1. Germline CDR1 is MGHRA and CDR2 is YSYEKL. V was pared by 4 bases and J by 5 bases, with 9 bases of the junction left unmatched. The CDR3 runs to 15 residues. CDR3 region: CASSLNRGSGETQYF. The CDR3, as DNA: TGCGCCAGCAGCCTAAACAGGGGGTCCGGGGAGACCCAGTACTTC.

This clonotype was observed at least ten times. The V gene is TRBV5-1, the J gene TRBJ1-2; D unresolved. The V gene's germline CDR1 is SGHRS and CDR2 YFSETQ. Trimming left V 0 bases short and J 6 bases short, with 9 bases between. This CDR3 spans 13 amino acids. CDR3 in amino acids: CASSLAVTDGYTF. For the CDR3, the DNA is TGCGCCAGCAGCTTGGCCGTGACCGATGGCTACACCTTC. Supplemented by reference TRBV5-1 and TRBJ1-2, the full variable domain reads KAGVTQTPRYLIKTRGQQVTLSCSPISGHRSVSWYQQTPGQGLQFLFEYFSETQRNKGNFPGRFSGRQFSNSRSEMNVSTLELGDSALYLCASSLAVTDGYTFGSGTRLTVV.

This clonotype occurred many times. The genes are TRBV29-1 and TRBJ1-2; D perhaps matches TRBD1 (5 bases). Trimming removed 7 bases from V and 4 bases from J, with 13 bases in between. The CDR3 totals 12 residues. CDR1 is SQVTM, CDR2 ANQGSEA, per germline. The CDR3 DNA is TGCAGCGCCGGTACGGGGGGCTATGGCTACACCTTC. This translates into CSAGTGGYGYTF.

The table lists this clonotype with many counts. The chain recombines TRBV6-1 with TRBJ1-5; D unclear. The CDR3 spans 12 residues. Trimming shortened V by 2 bases and J by 12 bases, and 11 bases separated the two germline ends. Germline assignment: CDR1 MNHNS and CDR2 SASEGT. CDR3 region: CASSESNSLQHF. CDR3 nucleotides: TGTGCCAGCAGTGAATCTAACAGCCTCCAGCATTTT.

Points on this clonotype: A clone one base away is much larger, so this may be a read error. The V and J genes are TRBV6-5 and TRBJ2-1; 9 bases map to TRBD2. The V segment lost 6 bases and the J segment 5 bases; nucleotides outside the gene matches: 5. The length of the CDR3 is 14 residues. Germline V gene sequence: CDR1 MNHEY, CDR2 SVGAGI. This CDR3 reads CASSRSGSDNEQFF. The CDR3 bases are TGTGCCAGCAGCCGTAGCGGGAGTGACAATGAGCAGTTCTTC.

In regard to this clonotype: Sequence at one end of the junction differs from germline and may be a read error. V gene TRBV30 combines with J gene TRBJ1-1, with no clear D. The CDR3 extends over 12 amino acids. Germline-derived CDR1 and CDR2 are GTSNPN and SVGIG (reference sequence). The CDR3 region is CAWSPGRNETFF. The CDR3 DNA sequence: TGTGCCTGGAGTCCAGGACGGAATGAAACTTTCTTT. Using reference TRBV30 and TRBJ1-1 for the parts outside the CDR3, the full variable domain is SQTIHQWPATLVQPVGSPLSLECTVEGTSNPNLYWYRQAAGRGLQLLFYSVGIGQISSEVPQNLSASRPQDRQFILSSKKLLLSDSGFYLCAWSPGRNETFFGQGTRLTVV.

This clonotype occurred many times. The chain couples TRBV3-1 to TRBJ2-1; maybe TRBD2 (6 bases). Germline CDR1 and CDR2: LGHDT and YNNKEL (reference sequence). Trimming removed 4 bases at V and 3 bases at J, with 7 bases between. The CDR3 spans 13 residues. The CDR3 coding sequence is TGTGCCAGCAGCCCGGGAGACTACAATGAGCAGTTCTTC. Translating gives CASSPGDYNEQFF.